The 8 T cell receptor beta chains listed next were all sequenced from one sample in a study of patients and donors after allogeneic stem cell transplantation. A single record per CDR3 protein comes from TCRdb applying MiXCR to the RT-PCR reads. Of over 150,000 distinct CDR3 sequences listed, around 28% are singletons. Sequencing used blood, either unsorted or a sorted T cell fraction (not recorded which). These receptors came from a human donor who was either an allogeneic HSCT recipient or a stem cell or donor lymphocyte infusion donor (not recorded which). It is not recorded whose cells these are; they may come from a transplant donor.

The rearrangement uses TRBV7-9 and TRBJ2-1, with TRBD2 matching over 9 bases. J was trimmed by 5 bases and V by 7 bases; bases with no gene match: 9. This CDR3 region has 15 residues. CDR1 SEHNR and CDR2 FQNEAQ come from the germline V gene (reference sequence). CDR3 nucleotide sequence: TGTGCCAGCATGATTAGCGGGAGCGGGGACAATGAGCAGTTCTTC. Its protein is CASMISGSGDNEQFF.

This clonotype has only a few counts. V is TRBV15 and J is TRBJ2-5; TRBD2 matches at 7 bases. The CDR3 runs 13 residues. Germline lookup yields CDR1 LNHNV and CDR2 YYDKDF (reference sequence). Germline trimming cut 11 bases from V and 5 bases from J; bases unmatched to any gene: 11. For the CDR3, the DNA is TGTGCCGCCGGATCTAGCGGACTGGAGACCCAGTACTTC. As protein: CAAGSSGLETQYF.

The chain carries TRBV15 and TRBJ1-2; D call uncertain. Germline values: CDR1 LNHNV, CDR2 YYDKDF (reference sequence). This CDR3 has 14 amino acids. The V end was cut by 1 base, the J end by 6 bases, with 12 bases between. The CDR3 spells CATSRVKWGDGYTF. The CDR3 coding sequence is TGTGCCACCAGCAGAGTAAAATGGGGAGATGGCTACACCTTC. The full variable domain, completed using reference TRBV15 and TRBJ1-2, is DAMVIQNPRYQVTQFGKPVTLSCSQTLNHNVMYWYQQKSSQAPKLLFHYYDKDFNNEADTPDNFQSRRPNTSFCFLDIRSPGLGDTAMYLCATSRVKWGDGYTFGSGTRLTVV.

This clonotype was detected ten times or more. This rearrangement joins TRBV12-3 or TRBV12-4 to TRBJ1-1, with TRBD1 identical over 8 bases. Trimming cost V 6 bases and J 0 bases; bases outside gene matches: 0. The CDR3 covers 13 residues. The CDR3 is CASRGQVNTEAFF. The CDR3 DNA reads TGTGCCAGCAGGGGACAGGTGAACACTGAAGCTTTCTTT.

The V gene is TRBV20-1, the J gene TRBJ1-6; a weak D match, TRBD1 (5 bases). The CDR3 is 13 amino acids. Trimming stripped 5 bases from V and 4 bases from J, with 9 bases between. CDR1 DFQATT and CDR2 SNEGSKA come from the germline V gene (reference sequence). The CDR3 nucleotides read TGCAGTGCTCATGACAGTTATAATTCACCCCTCCACTTT. It encodes CSAHDSYNSPLHF.

This clonotype was picked up many times. The rearrangement uses TRBV18 and TRBJ1-1; D gene unclear. Per germline, CDR1 KGHSH and CDR2 LQKENI. The CDR3 contains 15 residues. The V gene lost 2 bases and the J gene lost 2 bases, with 12 bases spanning the gap. CDR3 sequence: CASSPRTAGNTEAFF. CDR3 coding DNA: TGTGCCAGCTCACCAAGGACGGCTGGTAACACTGAAGCTTTCTTT.

V gene TRBV27 combines with J gene TRBJ2-7, with 9 bases identical to TRBD2. The junction had 7 bases not matched to a gene; V was cut back by 6 bases and J by 7 bases. CDR3 length equals 13 residues. Germline V gives CDR1 MNHEY, CDR2 SMNVEV (reference sequence). CDR3 coding DNA: TGTGCCAGCAGCGGGACTAGCCCTCGTGAGCAGTACTTC. Translation: CASSGTSPREQYF.

CDR3 region: CATSELAGTDTQYF. The CDR3 DNA is TGTGCCACCAGTGAGCTAGCGGGCACAGATACGCAGTATTTT. The rearrangement uses TRBV24-1 and TRBJ2-3, with 7 bases fitting TRBD2. Germline CDR1 KGHDR, CDR2 SFDVKD. Trimming took 4 bases from V and 1 from J; bases not matched to a gene: 1. CDR3 size: 14 residues.